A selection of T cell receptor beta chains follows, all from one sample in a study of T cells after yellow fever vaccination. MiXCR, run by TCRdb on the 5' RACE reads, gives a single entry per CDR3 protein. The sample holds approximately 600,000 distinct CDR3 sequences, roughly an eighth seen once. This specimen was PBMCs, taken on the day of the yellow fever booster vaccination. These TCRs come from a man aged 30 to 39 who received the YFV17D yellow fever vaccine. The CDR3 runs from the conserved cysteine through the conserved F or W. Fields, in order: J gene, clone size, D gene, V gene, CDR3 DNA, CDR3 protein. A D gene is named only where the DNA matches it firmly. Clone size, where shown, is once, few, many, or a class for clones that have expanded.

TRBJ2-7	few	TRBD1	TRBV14	TGTGCCAGCAGCCAAGCGGGACAGGCCATCTACGAGCAGTACTTC	CASSQAGQAIYEQYF
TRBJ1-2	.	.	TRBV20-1	TGCAGTGCTAGTCCGGACACATCAGCTAACTATGGCTACACCTTC	CSASPDTSANYGYTF
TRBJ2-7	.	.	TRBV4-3	TGCGCCAGCAGCCAGGATCTAGCATTCTTAAGCTCCTACGAGCAGTACTTC	CASSQDLAFLSSYEQYF
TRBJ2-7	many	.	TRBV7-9	TGTGCCAGCAGCATAAGTCGGGACCGTCCCTACGAGCAGTACTTC	CASSISRDRPYEQYF
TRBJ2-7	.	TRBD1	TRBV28	TGTGCCACCCGCGGACAGGGGTCTTACGAGCAGTACTTC	CATRGQGSYEQYF
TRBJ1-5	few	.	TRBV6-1	TGTGCCACCGGTGGTGAGGGGAAAAGCAATCAGCCCCAGCATTTT	CATGGEGKSNQPQHF
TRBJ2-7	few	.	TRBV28	TGTGCCAGCACTCCAGTGGAGCCGACCTACGAGCAGTACTTC	CASTPVEPTYEQYF
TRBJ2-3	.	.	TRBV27	TGTGCCAGCAGTGTAGCGGCATTAGGCACAGATACGCAGTATTTT	CASSVAALGTDTQYF
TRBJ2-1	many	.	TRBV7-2	TGTGCCAGCAGCTTAGCGCGAGGAGGAAACAATGAGCAGTTCTTC	CASSLARGGNNEQFF
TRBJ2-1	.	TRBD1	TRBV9	TGTGCCAGCAGCAGAGACCAGGGGGCTATCAGGAATGAGCAGTTCTTC	CASSRDQGAIRNEQFF
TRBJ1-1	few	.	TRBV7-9	TGTGCCAGCAGCGGTATCGGGGCTGCTGAAGCTTTCTTT	CASSGIGAAEAFF